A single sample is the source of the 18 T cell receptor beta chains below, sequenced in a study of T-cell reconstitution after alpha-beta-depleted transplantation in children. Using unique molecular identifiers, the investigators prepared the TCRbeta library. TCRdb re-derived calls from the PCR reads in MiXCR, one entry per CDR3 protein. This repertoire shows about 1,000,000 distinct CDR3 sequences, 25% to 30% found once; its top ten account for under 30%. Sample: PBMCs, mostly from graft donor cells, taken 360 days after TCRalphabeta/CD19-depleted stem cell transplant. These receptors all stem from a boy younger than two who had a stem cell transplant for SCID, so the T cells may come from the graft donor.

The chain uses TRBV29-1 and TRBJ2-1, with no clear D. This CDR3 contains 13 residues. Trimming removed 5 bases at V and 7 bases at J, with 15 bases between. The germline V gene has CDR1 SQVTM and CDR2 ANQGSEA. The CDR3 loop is CSVFVFRGNEQFF. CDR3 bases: TGCAGCGTTTTCGTTTTTCGTGGTAATGAGCAGTTCTTC.

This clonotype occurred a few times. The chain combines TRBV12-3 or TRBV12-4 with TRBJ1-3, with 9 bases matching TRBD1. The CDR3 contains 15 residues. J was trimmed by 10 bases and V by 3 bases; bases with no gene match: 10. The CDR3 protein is CASSFGDRVVRTIYF. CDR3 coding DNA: TGTGCCAGCAGTTTCGGGGACAGGGTCGTGAGAACCATATATTTT.

CDR3 bases: TGCAGTGCTATTTCTAGCGGCGGGCCACAAGAGACCCAGTACTTC. It yields the protein CSAISSGGPQETQYF. The genes are TRBV20-1 and TRBJ2-5; 7 bases agree with TRBD2. The CDR3 totals 15 residues. Germline CDR1 DFQATT, CDR2 SNEGSKA (reference sequence). V lost 4 bases to trimming and J lost 2 bases; unmatched junction nucleotides: 10.

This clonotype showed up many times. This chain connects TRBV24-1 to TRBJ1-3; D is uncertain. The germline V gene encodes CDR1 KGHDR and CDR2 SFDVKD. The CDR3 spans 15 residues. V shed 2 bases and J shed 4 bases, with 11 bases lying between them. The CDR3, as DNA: TGTGCCACCAGTGATTCTTCGAACTCGGGAAACACCATATATTTT. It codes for CATSDSSNSGNTIYF.

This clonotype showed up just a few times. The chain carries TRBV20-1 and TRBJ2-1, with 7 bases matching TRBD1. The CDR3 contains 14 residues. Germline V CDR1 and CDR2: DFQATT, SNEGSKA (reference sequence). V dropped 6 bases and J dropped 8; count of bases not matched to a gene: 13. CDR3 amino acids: CSAPTGSRGYEQFF. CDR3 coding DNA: TGCAGTGCCCCGACAGGGAGTCGGGGCTATGAGCAGTTCTTC.

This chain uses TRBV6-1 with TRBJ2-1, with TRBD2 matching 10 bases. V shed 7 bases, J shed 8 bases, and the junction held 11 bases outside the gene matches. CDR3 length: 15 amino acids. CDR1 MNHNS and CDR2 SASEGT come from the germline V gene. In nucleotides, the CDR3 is TGTGCCAGCAAAATCCAGCGGGGGGGCCGATATGAGCAGTTCTTC. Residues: CASKIQRGGRYEQFF.

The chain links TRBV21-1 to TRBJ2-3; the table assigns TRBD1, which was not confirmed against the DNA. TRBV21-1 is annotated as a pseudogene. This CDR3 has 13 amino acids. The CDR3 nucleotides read TGTGCCAGCAGCAACGCCCCGGGGGGTACGCAGTATTTT. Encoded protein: CASSNAPGGTQYF.

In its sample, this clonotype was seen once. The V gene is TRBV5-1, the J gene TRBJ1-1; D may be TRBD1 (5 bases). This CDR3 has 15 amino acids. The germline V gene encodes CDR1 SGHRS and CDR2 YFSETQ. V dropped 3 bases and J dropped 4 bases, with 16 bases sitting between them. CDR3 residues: CASSSTGDGFTEAFF. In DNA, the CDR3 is TGCGCCAGCAGCTCTACGGGGGATGGTTTCACTGAAGCTTTCTTT.

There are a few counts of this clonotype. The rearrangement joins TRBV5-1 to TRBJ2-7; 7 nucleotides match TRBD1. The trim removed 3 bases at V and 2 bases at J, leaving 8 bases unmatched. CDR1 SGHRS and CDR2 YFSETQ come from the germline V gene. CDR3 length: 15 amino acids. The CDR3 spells CASSSEQGQAYEQYF. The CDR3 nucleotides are TGCGCCAGCAGCTCAGAACAGGGGCAGGCCTACGAGCAGTACTTC.

The CDR3 bases are TGTGCCATCAGTACAGGGTTCGACGAGCAGTACTTC. As protein: CAISTGFDEQYF. The gene calls are TRBV10-3 and TRBJ2-7; TRBD1 might be the D (6 bases). Germline CDR1 ENHRY, CDR2 SYGVKD. The CDR3 length is 12 residues. The V and J ends lost 5 bases and 5 bases respectively, with 10 bases between them.

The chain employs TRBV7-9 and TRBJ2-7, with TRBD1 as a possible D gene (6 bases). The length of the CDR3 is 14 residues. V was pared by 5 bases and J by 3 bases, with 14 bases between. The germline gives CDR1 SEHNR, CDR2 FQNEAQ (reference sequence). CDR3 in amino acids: CASSRDGGSYEQYF. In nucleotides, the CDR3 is TGTGCCAGCAGCAGAGATGGGGGCAGCTACGAGCAGTACTTC.

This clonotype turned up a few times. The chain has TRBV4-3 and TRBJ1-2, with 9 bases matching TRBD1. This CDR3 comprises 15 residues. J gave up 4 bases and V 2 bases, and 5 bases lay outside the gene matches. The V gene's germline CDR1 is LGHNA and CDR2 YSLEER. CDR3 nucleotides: TGCGCCAGCAGCCAAACCGGGACAGGGTCCTATGGCTACACCTTC. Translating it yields CASSQTGTGSYGYTF.

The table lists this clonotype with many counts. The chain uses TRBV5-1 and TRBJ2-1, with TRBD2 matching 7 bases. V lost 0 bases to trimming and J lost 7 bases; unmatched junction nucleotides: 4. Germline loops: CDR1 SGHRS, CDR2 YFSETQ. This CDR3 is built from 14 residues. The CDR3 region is CASSLETSRNEQFF. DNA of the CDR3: TGCGCCAGCAGCTTGGAGACTAGCAGGAATGAGCAGTTCTTC.

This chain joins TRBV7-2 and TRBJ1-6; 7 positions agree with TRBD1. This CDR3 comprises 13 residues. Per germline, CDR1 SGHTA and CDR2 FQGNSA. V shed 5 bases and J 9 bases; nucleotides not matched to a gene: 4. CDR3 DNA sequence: TGTGCCAGCAGCACAAGACAGGGTTCACCCCTCCACTTT. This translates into CASSTRQGSPLHF.

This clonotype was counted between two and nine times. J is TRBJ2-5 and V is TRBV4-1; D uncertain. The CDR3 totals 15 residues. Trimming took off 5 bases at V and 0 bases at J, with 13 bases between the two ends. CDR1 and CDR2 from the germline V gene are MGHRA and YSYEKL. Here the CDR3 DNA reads TGCGCCAGCAGCTGGCTGGGAAGGTACCAAGAGACCCAGTACTTC. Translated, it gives CASSWLGRYQETQYF.

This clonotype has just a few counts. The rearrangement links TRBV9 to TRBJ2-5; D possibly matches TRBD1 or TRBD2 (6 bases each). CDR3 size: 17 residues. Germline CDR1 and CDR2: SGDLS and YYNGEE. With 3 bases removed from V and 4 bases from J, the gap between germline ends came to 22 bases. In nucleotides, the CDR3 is TGTGCCAGCAGCGAGGGGGGAGCGACCTCTGGTAGAGAGACCCAGTACTTC. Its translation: CASSEGGATSGRETQYF.

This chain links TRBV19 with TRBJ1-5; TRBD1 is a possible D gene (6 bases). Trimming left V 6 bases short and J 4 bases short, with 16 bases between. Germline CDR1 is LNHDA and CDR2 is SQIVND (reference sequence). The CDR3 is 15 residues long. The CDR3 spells CASSNSDRLNQPQHF. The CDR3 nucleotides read TGTGCCAGTAGCAACTCCGACAGGCTAAATCAGCCCCAGCATTTT. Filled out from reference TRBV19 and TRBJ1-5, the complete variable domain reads DGGITQSPKYLFRKEGQNVTLSCEQNLNHDAMYWYRQDPGQGLRLIYYSQIVNDFQKGDIAEGYSVSREKKESFPLTVTSAQKNPTAFYLCASSNSDRLNQPQHFGDGTRLSIL.

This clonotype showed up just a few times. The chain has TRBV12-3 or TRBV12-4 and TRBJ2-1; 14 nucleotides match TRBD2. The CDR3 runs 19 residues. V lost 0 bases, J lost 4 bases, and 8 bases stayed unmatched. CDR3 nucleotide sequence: TGTGCCAGCAGTTTAGCTCGCGGACTAGCGGGGGGCCGGTACAATGAGCAGTTCTTC. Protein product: CASSLARGLAGGRYNEQFF.